What follows are 21 T cell receptor beta chains derived from one specimen sequenced in a study of blood T cell repertoires in COVID-19. Sequencing was performed with immunoSEQ multiplex PCR; in TCRdb, only in-frame clones are kept and a portion is missing. Among around 91,000 clones listed, 79% were seen once. The specimen sequenced was peripheral blood. These receptors were taken from a woman aged 80 or over with active or convalescent COVID-19.

V and J are TRBV5-1 and TRBJ2-5; 14 nucleotides line up with TRBD2. CDR1 and CDR2 from the germline V gene are SGHRS and YFSETQ. The CDR3 contains 15 residues. V trimming: 4 bases; J trimming: 5 bases; junction bases outside the gene matches: 4. The CDR3: CASSLGLAGVETQYF. The CDR3 nucleotides are TGCGCCAGCAGCCTGGGACTAGCGGGAGTTGAGACCCAGTACTTC.

V is TRBV25-1 and J is TRBJ1-1, with 9 positions matching TRBD1. The CDR3 is made up of 15 amino acids. Unmatched junction bases numbered 9, after V lost 7 bases and J lost 3 bases. The germline gives CDR1 MGHDK, CDR2 SYGVNS. The CDR3 bases are TGTGCCAGCAAACCTCGGACAGGGGTAGACACTGAAGCTTTCTTT. As protein: CASKPRTGVDTEAFF.

The DNA for the CDR3 is TGCGCCAGCAGCCTCCGACCGACAGGCCTTCCCTCCTACAATGAGCAGTTCTTC. Its protein is CASSLRPTGLPSYNEQFF. The gene calls are TRBV4-3 and TRBJ2-1; possible D gene TRBD1, 6 bases. CDR1 and CDR2 (germline): LGHNA, YSLEER. Deletions cut 4 bases from V and 0 bases from J, with 19 bases between. The CDR3 is 18 residues long.

The V and J genes are TRBV18 and TRBJ2-7, with 9 nucleotides matching TRBD1. Germline V CDR1 and CDR2: KGHSH, LQKENI. J lost 2 bases, V lost 5 bases, and 4 bases had no gene match. The CDR3 is 14 residues long. The CDR3 reads CASSRTGATYEQYF. The CDR3 region has the DNA TGTGCCAGCTCAAGGACAGGGGCCACCTACGAGCAGTACTTC.

The chain combines TRBV9 with TRBJ2-2; the D gene is possibly TRBD2 (5 bases). Germline V lookup: CDR1 SGDLS, CDR2 YYNGEE. The CDR3 spans 16 residues. V was pared by 4 bases and J by 6 bases, with 19 bases between. CDR3 nucleotides: TGTGCCAGCAGCAACCCCGGGGTAGCTGGCTCCGGGGAGCTGTTTTTT. Translating it yields CASSNPGVAGSGELFF.

This clone has just a few counts. The CDR3 reads CASSVQGRGTDTQYF. The CDR3 bases are TGTGCCAGCAGCGTACAGGGTAGGGGCACAGATACGCAGTATTTT. The chain joins TRBV7-3 to TRBJ2-3; D is possibly TRBD1 (6 bases). The length of the CDR3 is 15 residues. Germline CDR1 and CDR2: SGHTA and FQGTGA. The V end lost 5 bases, the J end lost 1 base, and 13 bases lay between the germline ends.

The V call is TRBV19, the J call TRBJ1-2, with 7 positions matching TRBD1. V dropped 9 bases and J dropped 4; count of bases not matched to a gene: 14. The CDR3 length is 15 residues. Per germline, CDR1 LNHDA and CDR2 SQIVND (reference sequence). Here the CDR3 reads CARGAGTADRYGYTF. As DNA, the CDR3 is TGTGCCAGAGGGGCGGGGACAGCAGACCGCTATGGCTACACCTTC.

The V and J genes are TRBV2 and TRBJ1-1; 8 bases align to TRBD1. V gave up 10 bases and J gave up 1 base; unmatched junction bases: 17. The CDR3 is 17 amino acids. The germline V gene has CDR1 SNHLY and CDR2 FYNNEI. The CDR3 loop reads CAITGQGALLKNTEAFF. The CDR3 bases are TGTGCCATCACCGGACAGGGCGCCCTCCTAAAGAACACTGAAGCTTTCTTT.

The rearrangement uses TRBV6-5 and TRBJ1-2; 9 nucleotides align to TRBD1. CDR3 length: 14 amino acids. V lost 0 bases and J lost 6; bases outside the gene matches: 2. The germline V gene has CDR1 MNHEY and CDR2 SVGAGI. CDR3 loop: CASSYSGTGNGYTF. Here the CDR3 DNA reads TGTGCCAGCAGTTACTCCGGGACAGGGAATGGCTACACCTTC.

As regards this clone: The junction departs from the called germline gene at one end, perhaps through a read error. The chain employs TRBV27 and TRBJ1-2, with 8 bases aligning to TRBD1. CDR3 length equals 13 residues. Germline V lookup: CDR1 MNHEY, CDR2 SMNVEV (reference sequence). The CDR3 nucleotides are TGTGTCAGCAGTCCCAGACAGGGGCATGGCTACACCTTC. Translation: CVSSPRQGHGYTF.

Regarding this clone: Mismatch with germline at one junction end may stem from a read error. The chain has TRBV5-1 and TRBJ2-1; TRBD2 might be the D (5 bases). This CDR3 contains 14 residues. Germline CDR1 SGHRS, CDR2 YFSETQ. CDR3 DNA: TGTGCCAGCAGCTTCAACCGGGACTACAATGAGCAGTTCTTC. Its protein product is CASSFNRDYNEQFF.

The chain is built from TRBV6-5 and TRBJ2-4, with D uncertain. Trimming cost V 6 bases and J 6 bases, with 15 bases left between them. Germline values: CDR1 MNHEY, CDR2 SVGAGI. CDR3 length equals 14 residues. CDR3 sequence: CASSPDLAGNIQYF. DNA for the CDR3: TGTGCCAGCAGCCCAGATCTGGCTGGAAACATTCAGTACTTC.

The CDR3 spells CASSQEKGQGGSPLHF. The CDR3 DNA sequence: TGCGCCAGCAGCCAAGAGAAAGGACAGGGTGGTTCACCCCTCCACTTT. The rearrangement links TRBV4-1 to TRBJ1-6; 8 positions agree with TRBD1. Germline V gene sequence: CDR1 MGHRA, CDR2 YSYEKL. The CDR3 is 16 residues long. V was pared by 0 bases and J by 9 bases, with 7 bases of the junction left unmatched.

The V call is TRBV2, the J call TRBJ1-6, with a possible D match to TRBD1 (6 bases). The V gene lost 6 bases and the J gene lost 7 bases, with 16 bases spanning the gap. CDR1 is SNHLY, CDR2 FYNNEI, per germline. The CDR3 runs 15 residues. The CDR3 loop is CASRASTGPNSPLHF. In DNA form, the CDR3 reads TGTGCCAGCAGAGCTTCTACAGGGCCCAATTCACCCCTCCACTTT.

The V call is TRBV2, the J call TRBJ2-7; maybe TRBD2 (5 bases). Deletions cut 6 bases from V and 6 bases from J, with 21 bases between. The CDR3 runs 15 residues. The germline CDR1 and CDR2 sequences are SNHLY and FYNNEI. DNA for the CDR3: TGTGCCAGCAGCCGGAATCTGGTGGGAGCGAGCGAGCAGTACTTC. It yields the protein CASSRNLVGASEQYF.

This rearrangement joins TRBV29-1 to TRBJ1-5, with 7 bases identical to TRBD1. J lost 6 bases, V lost 6 bases, and 11 bases had no gene match. The CDR3 consists of 14 residues. CDR1 is SQVTM and CDR2 is ANQGSEA in the germline V gene. The CDR3, as DNA: TGCAGCGTCCGGACAGGCCTCGGGGGTCAGCCCCAGCATTTT. Protein product: CSVRTGLGGQPQHF.

This sequence joins TRBV5-1 and TRBJ2-5, with 10 bases fitting TRBD2. With V trimmed by 5 bases and J by 5 bases, 9 bases remained unmatched. The CDR3 runs to 15 residues. CDR1 is SGHRS and CDR2 is YFSETQ in the germline V gene. The CDR3 is CASSPSGSPGETQYF. The CDR3 DNA follows: TGCGCCAGCAGTCCTAGCGGGAGCCCCGGGGAGACCCAGTACTTC.

This chain uses TRBV24-1 with TRBJ2-5; 12 nucleotides match TRBD2. V lost 5 bases and J lost 2; bases outside the gene matches: 8. The germline gives CDR1 KGHDR, CDR2 SFDVKD. There are 17 residues in the CDR3. The CDR3 sequence: CATSATSGSPNQETQYF. The CDR3 DNA reads as TGTGCCACCAGTGCGACTAGCGGGAGTCCCAATCAAGAGACCCAGTACTTC.

In nucleotides, the CDR3 is TGTGCCAGTAGTGGACTAGAAGAGACCCAGTACTTC. Its protein is CASSGLEETQYF. The chain links TRBV19 to TRBJ2-5; 7 nucleotides line up with TRBD2. CDR1 is LNHDA, CDR2 SQIVND, per germline (reference sequence). V gave up 5 bases and J gave up 3 bases; unmatched junction bases: 0. The CDR3 contains 12 residues.

This clone was seen once. V and J are TRBV5-5 and TRBJ2-3; 13 bases fit TRBD2. Germline V lookup: CDR1 SGHKS, CDR2 YYEKEE (reference sequence). The CDR3 has 16 amino acids. V shed 3 bases, J shed 2 bases, and the junction held 3 bases outside the gene matches. The CDR3, as DNA: TGTGCCAGCAGCTCCGGGACTAGCGGGATCACAGATACGCAGTATTTT. Its protein is CASSSGTSGITDTQYF.

This chain connects TRBV19 to TRBJ2-2, with TRBD1 matching over 7 bases. This CDR3 has 14 residues. The V gene's germline CDR1 is LNHDA and CDR2 SQIVND (reference sequence). The junction had 8 bases not matched to a gene; V was cut back by 8 bases and J by 5 bases. The CDR3 DNA is TGTGCCAGTGGTAAGGGGGCAAGGACCGGGGAGCTGTTTTTT. It encodes CASGKGARTGELFF. The variable domain in full, completed from reference TRBV19 and TRBJ2-2, reads DGGITQSPKYLFRKEGQNVTLSCEQNLNHDAMYWYRQDPGQGLRLIYYSQIVNDFQKGDIAEGYSVSREKKESFPLTVTSAQKNPTAFYLCASGKGARTGELFFGEGSRLTVL.